The T cell receptor (beta chain) under discussion was sequenced for a study of cytomegalovirus exposure and HLA in healthy donors. The CDR3 contains 14 residues. CDR1 and CDR2 (germline): SGHTA, FQGNSA. The V end was cut by 5 bases, the J end by 0 bases, with 8 bases between. The PCR had 60 Vbeta and 13 Jbeta primers. TCRdb keeps only in-frame clones here, not all; method: immunoSEQ multiplex PCR. The sample carries some 110,000 clones, about four fifths recorded once. Healthy bone marrow donors made up the cohort. To note about this clone: Its specificity is unknown.

Broader study findings: Per a later analysis, HLA-associated TCR beta chains showed more clonal expansion than other, equally common TCR beta chains. Per published accounts, TCR beta sequences correctly predicted the HLA-A and HLA-B alleles of most subjects.

Sequenced sample: PBMCs. The rearrangement joins TRBV7-2 to TRBJ2-1; D ambiguous. The clonotype originates from a man aged 25-45 years in good health and CMV-seropositive. The CDR3 sequence is CASSPRSSYNEQFF. The DNA for the CDR3 is TGTGCCAGCAGCCCGCGAAGCTCCTACAATGAGCAGTTCTTC.